The 26 T cell receptor beta chains presented below share a single source sample, sequenced in a study of molecular identifiers for immune sequencing clone quantification. In TCRdb, the PCR reads were re-called with MiXCR into one record per CDR3 protein. The top ten clones hold around 0.9% of a sample with 550,000 to 750,000 distinct CDR3 sequences, about 20% of them seen once. Input material: naive CD8+ T cells from blood, with Jurkat cell RNA spiked in. Documented subset: FACS-sorted CD8+CD4-CCR7+CD45RA+ naive T cells. All receptors derive from a human donor in good health. Some libraries in this study had Jurkat cell RNA spiked in.

In this sample, this clonotype turned up many times. V is TRBV7-2 and J is TRBJ2-5, with a weak D call TRBD2 (5 bases). The V gene lost 5 bases and the J gene lost 2 bases, with 12 bases spanning the gap. Germline CDR1 reads SGHTA; CDR2 reads FQGNSA. The CDR3 totals 14 residues. CDR3: CASSTGLGQETQYF. The CDR3 DNA sequence: TGTGCCAGCAGCACCGGACTGGGTCAAGAGACCCAGTACTTC.

The chain links TRBV6-2 or TRBV6-3 to TRBJ2-7; 10 bases line up with TRBD2. The CDR3 spans 16 residues. CDR1 and CDR2 from the germline V gene are MNHEY and SVGEGT. The junction had 12 bases not matched to a gene; V was cut back by 5 bases and J by 5 bases. The CDR3 DNA reads as TGTGCCAGCAGTCAGCCCCTAGCGGGGGTTCCGAACGAGCAGTACTTC. It yields the protein CASSQPLAGVPNEQYF.

Comment on this clonotype: This may be a read error: a much more frequent sequence differs by one nucleotide. J is TRBJ1-1 and V is TRBV5-6; maybe TRBD1 (5 bases). The germline CDR1 and CDR2 sequences are SGHDT and YYEEEE. There are 15 residues in the CDR3. Trimming cost V 4 bases and J 4 bases, with 17 bases left between them. DNA of the CDR3: TGTGCCAGCAGCCCTGACAGCCAGTGGAGCACTGAAGCTTTCTTT. Amino acids: CASSPDSQWSTEAFF.

This clonotype was detected a few times. The chain employs TRBV12-5 and TRBJ2-7; TRBD1 aligns across 10 bases. With 4 bases clipped from V and 3 bases from J, the junction kept 3 bases outside the gene matches. The CDR3 contains 14 residues. The germline CDR1 and CDR2 sequences are LGHNT and FRNRAP. CDR3 protein: CASGWGQGIYEQYF. The CDR3 coding sequence is TGTGCTAGTGGTTGGGGACAGGGGATCTACGAGCAGTACTTC.

As for this clonotype: A much larger clone differs from this one at a single base, so this may be a read error. The chain recombines TRBV24-1 with TRBJ2-2; weak D call: TRBD2 (5 bases). This CDR3 contains 14 residues. Germline V gene sequence: CDR1 KGHDR, CDR2 SFDVKD. CDR3 DNA sequence: TGTGCCACCAGTGATTTCCTTAACACCGGGGAGCCGTTTTTT. Translated, it gives CATSDFLNTGEPFF.

About this clonotype: A much larger clone differs by one base, so this may be a read error. The CDR3 nucleotides read TGTGCCAGCAGTCCTCTTAACTATGGCTACACCTTC. It yields the protein CASSPLNYGYTF. The V and J genes are TRBV12-3 or TRBV12-4 and TRBJ1-2, with D hard to call. The CDR3 is 12 amino acids. The V end was cut by 5 bases, the J end by 1 base, with 5 bases between.

Regarding this clonotype: This may be a read error, as it is one base from a much larger clone. The V gene is TRBV3-1, the J gene TRBJ2-3; 11 nucleotides line up with TRBD2. This CDR3 contains 18 residues. V lost 4 bases and J lost 2; bases outside the gene matches: 11. Germline-derived CDR1 and CDR2 are LGHDT and YNNKEL (reference sequence). CDR3 coding DNA: TGTGCCAGCAGCCTCCCGACCGGGACTAGCGGTCTCACAGATACGCAGTATTTT. Translation: CASSLPTGTSGLTDTQYF.

This clonotype was recorded once. The missing conserved phenylalanine or tryptophan at the end of this CDR3 makes a read error likely. The chain employs TRBV7-9 and TRBJ2-6; the D is unclear. With 0 bases removed from V and 9 bases from J, the gap between germline ends came to 12 bases. The length of the CDR3 is 15 residues. Germline-derived CDR1 and CDR2 are SEHNR and FQNEAQ (reference sequence). The CDR3 reads CASSLASLYLNVLTL. DNA for the CDR3: TGTGCCAGCAGCTTAGCGTCGCTTTATCTCAACGTCCTGACTCTC.

The sample holds many counts of this clonotype. The chain joins TRBV6-1 to TRBJ1-5; weak D call: TRBD1 (6 bases). The CDR3 covers 17 residues. Germline CDR1 MNHNS, CDR2 SASEGT. V lost 3 bases, J lost 0 bases, and 15 bases lay in between. The CDR3, as DNA: TGTGCCAGCAGTGAGGCCCGGACAGATTATAGCAATCAGCCCCAGCATTTT. It yields the protein CASSEARTDYSNQPQHF.

This clonotype came up a few times. This chain joins TRBV2 and TRBJ1-6; D ambiguous. V lost 6 bases to trimming and J lost 5 bases, with 11 bases between them. The germline V gene encodes CDR1 SNHLY and CDR2 FYNNEI. CDR3 length: 14 amino acids. CDR3 nucleotides: TGTGCCAGCAGCGACGACAAGGATAATTCACCCCTCCACTTT. As protein: CASSDDKDNSPLHF.

In the case of this clonotype: A clone one base away is much larger, so this may be a read error. V gene TRBV20-1 combines with J gene TRBJ2-7; TRBD2 matches at 7 bases. The germline V gene has CDR1 DFQATT and CDR2 SNEGSKA (reference sequence). Trimming cost V 0 bases and J 4 bases; bases outside gene matches: 6. The CDR3 length is 14 residues. In DNA, the CDR3 is TGCAGTGCTAGAGATCAGGACGGGGGGTACGAGCAGTACTTC. Its protein is CSARDQDGGYEQYF.

In this sample, this clonotype turned up a few times. The gene calls are TRBV24-1 and TRBJ2-1; no definite D call. From germline, CDR1 is KGHDR and CDR2 SFDVKD. The V and J ends lost 0 bases and 9 bases respectively, with 14 bases between them. CDR3 length: 15 amino acids. CDR3 sequence reads: CATSDLVLSSGEQFF. The CDR3 bases are TGTGCCACCAGTGATTTGGTACTCTCAAGTGGTGAGCAGTTCTTC.

This clonotype was seen many times. In DNA, the CDR3 is TGTGCCAGCAGTACTCCAACTACCGGAGACACAGATACGCAGTATTTT. It yields the protein CASSTPTTGDTDTQYF. The chain links TRBV12-3 or TRBV12-4 to TRBJ2-3; no clear D gene. This CDR3 comprises 16 residues. Trimming took 5 bases from V and 2 from J, leaving 17 bases between them.

This clonotype appeared many times. This chain links TRBV15 with TRBJ1-1; D remains unclear. CDR1 is LNHNV and CDR2 is YYDKDF in the germline V gene (reference sequence). V lost 1 base and J lost 0, with 9 bases in between. The CDR3 runs 15 residues. The CDR3 region is CATSRVQAMNTEAFF. In DNA, the CDR3 is TGTGCCACCAGCAGAGTGCAGGCCATGAACACTGAAGCTTTCTTT.

This clonotype was seen at least ten times. This rearrangement joins TRBV19 to TRBJ2-5, with 9 bases fitting TRBD1. Germline V gene data show CDR1 as LNHDA and CDR2 as SQIVND (reference sequence). The CDR3 length is 16 residues. Trimming removed 3 bases from V and 2 bases from J; junction bases left unmatched: 7. CDR3 sequence reads: CASSIGTGFQQETQYF. The CDR3 bases are TGTGCCAGTAGTATCGGGACAGGGTTCCAACAAGAGACCCAGTACTTC.

This clonotype was picked up a small number of times. The chain links TRBV2 to TRBJ1-5; 10 nucleotides agree with TRBD1. The CDR3 extends over 15 amino acids. V shed 6 bases, J shed 3 bases, and the junction held 5 bases outside the gene matches. Germline assignment: CDR1 SNHLY and CDR2 FYNNEI. The CDR3 DNA follows: TGTGCCAGCAGAGGGGACAGGGGATACAATCAGCCCCAGCATTTT. Its translation is CASRGDRGYNQPQHF.

There are many counts of this clonotype. The chain employs TRBV6-5 and TRBJ2-7, with TRBD2 identical over 9 bases. This CDR3 has 15 residues. Trimming cost V 0 bases and J 6 bases; bases outside gene matches: 6. From germline, CDR1 is MNHEY and CDR2 SVGAGI. CDR3 region: CASSYSTSGGGEQYF. CDR3 DNA sequence: TGTGCCAGCAGTTACTCGACTAGCGGAGGGGGCGAGCAGTACTTC.

V and J are TRBV24-1 and TRBJ2-5; D is uncertain. The CDR3 totals 13 residues. Germline lookup yields CDR1 KGHDR and CDR2 SFDVKD. With 6 bases removed from V and 0 bases from J, the gap between germline ends came to 7 bases. The CDR3 loop reads CATSCPNQETQYF. For the CDR3, the DNA is TGTGCCACCAGTTGCCCCAACCAAGAGACCCAGTACTTC.

The chain uses TRBV5-6 and TRBJ1-1; D gene ambiguous. CDR3 length equals 14 residues. CDR1 is SGHDT and CDR2 is YYEEEE in the germline V gene. V was clipped by 3 bases and J by 4 bases, with 13 bases between them. The chain's CDR3 is CASSSHGLGTEAFF. The DNA of the CDR3 is TGTGCCAGCAGCTCCCATGGGCTAGGCACTGAAGCTTTCTTT.

As regards this clonotype: Just one base apart from a much larger clone, this may be a read error. This chain connects TRBV5-1 to TRBJ2-7; possible D gene TRBD2, 6 bases. The germline V gene has CDR1 SGHRS and CDR2 YFSETQ. The CDR3 has 16 residues. Trimming removed 1 base from V and 1 base from J, with 15 bases in between. The DNA for the CDR3 is TGCGCCAGCAGCTTGATGAGTAGCGGAAGATCCTACGAGCAGTACTTC. Amino acid sequence: CASSLMSSGRSYEQYF. Full variable domain (rest looked up from reference TRBV5-1 and TRBJ2-7): KAGVTQTPRYLIKTRGQQVTLSCSPISGHRSVSWYQQTPGQGLQFLFEYFSETQRNKGNFPGRFSGRQFSNSRSEMNVSTLELGDSALYLCASSLMSSGRSYEQYFGPGTRLTVT.

This clonotype has ten or more counts. V and J are TRBV4-3 and TRBJ2-5; 9 bases agree with TRBD1. The trim removed 3 bases at V and 0 bases at J, leaving 2 bases unmatched. Germline V gene sequence: CDR1 LGHNA, CDR2 YSLEER. The CDR3 has 15 amino acids. CDR3 bases: TGCGCCAGCAGCCATGGGACAGGGTACCAAGAGACCCAGTACTTC. It yields the protein CASSHGTGYQETQYF.

The chain has TRBV12-3 or TRBV12-4 and TRBJ1-5; D ambiguous. Trimming shortened V by 8 bases and J by 0 bases, and 11 bases separated the two germline ends. This CDR3 has 14 residues. CDR3 DNA sequence: TGTGCCAGCGGTAGTGGGAATAGCAATCAGCCCCAGCATTTT. It specifies CASGSGNSNQPQHF.

This clonotype was found many times. The J gene is TRBJ1-1, the V gene TRBV13; D is possibly TRBD1 (6 bases). Trimming cost V 2 bases and J 4 bases, with 8 bases left between them. Per germline, CDR1 PRHDT and CDR2 FYEKMQ (reference sequence). This CDR3 has 13 amino acids. Written as DNA, the CDR3 is TGTGCCAGCAGCTTATGGGGGCTCACTGAAGCTTTCTTT. Protein: CASSLWGLTEAFF.

This clonotype was observed many times. The gene calls are TRBV2 and TRBJ2-7; perhaps TRBD1 as D (7 bases). Germline assignment: CDR1 SNHLY and CDR2 FYNNEI. Trimming stripped 7 bases from V and 3 bases from J, with 19 bases between. This CDR3 contains 15 residues. The CDR3 DNA follows: TGTGCCAGCACCGGAGGGGACAGCTACTACTACGAGCAGTACTTC. Translated, it gives CASTGGDSYYYEQYF.

In the case of this clonotype: This may be a read error, as it is one base from a much larger clone. The chain carries TRBV7-9 and TRBJ1-6; no firm D call. CDR3 length: 17 amino acids. Germline values: CDR1 SEHNR, CDR2 FQNEAQ (reference sequence). The CDR3 bases are TGTGCCGGCAGCTCCCCGTTAGAGGAAAACGATAATTCACCCCTCCACTTT. Its translation: CAGSSPLEENDNSPLHF.

This clonotype was detected a few times. The rearrangement uses TRBV9 and TRBJ2-1, with D perhaps matching TRBD1 or TRBD2 (5 bases each). The V end lost 4 bases, the J end lost 6 bases, and 23 bases lay between the germline ends. The CDR3 contains 17 residues. The germline CDR1 and CDR2 sequences are SGDLS and YYNGEE. CDR3 sequence reads: CASSPHPPGFGANEQFF. The CDR3 DNA is TGTGCCAGCAGCCCCCATCCCCCAGGCTTCGGGGCCAATGAGCAGTTCTTC.